These 29 T cell receptor beta chains were sequenced from one sample in a study of control samples from healthy donors and cancer patients. Sequenced by immunoSEQ multiplex PCR; TCRdb stores in-frame clones only, minus some. The top ten hold 1.5% to 2% of the sample, which has some 130,000 clones, 90% to 95% seen once. Sequenced sample: PBMCs. These receptors came from a man in his fifties or sixties with head and neck cancer.

The J gene is TRBJ1-1, the V gene TRBV21-1; the listed D gene, TRBD1, was not tested against the DNA. TRBV21-1 is a pseudogene locus. This CDR3 region has 15 residues. This CDR3 is CASSNGQGRDTEAFF. CDR3 nucleotide sequence: TGTGCCAGCAGCAACGGACAGGGGCGGGACACTGAAGCTTTCTTT.

The chain couples TRBV6-2 or TRBV6-3 to TRBJ1-4; D is uncertain. CDR1 MNHEY and CDR2 SVGEGT come from the germline V gene. Deletions cut 6 bases from V and 4 bases from J, with 9 bases between. This CDR3 spans 13 amino acids. The DNA for the CDR3 is TGTGCCAGCAGCGGACGGAGTAATGAAAAACTGTTTTTT. This gives the protein CASSGRSNEKLFF.

The J gene is TRBJ1-5, the V gene TRBV7-2; 7 positions match TRBD1. V lost 2 bases to trimming and J lost 5 bases; unmatched junction nucleotides: 6. The CDR3 is made up of 15 amino acids. Germline V gene sequence: CDR1 SGHTA, CDR2 FQGNSA. In DNA form, the CDR3 reads TGTGCCAGCAGCTTACAACAGGGGTTTGATCAGCCCCAGCATTTT. Its protein is CASSLQQGFDQPQHF.

CDR3 DNA sequence: TGTGCCAGCAGCACCGACAGGGAGGGGATCAATGAGCAGTTCTTC. Translation: CASSTDREGINEQFF. This chain links TRBV7-6 with TRBJ2-1; D may be TRBD1 or TRBD2 (7 bases each). V was shortened by 5 bases and J by 6 bases, with 17 bases between the two germline ends. Germline lookup yields CDR1 SGHVS and CDR2 FNYEAQ. There are 15 residues in the CDR3.

The chain couples TRBV28 to TRBJ1-2; 7 nucleotides line up with TRBD1. V shed 2 bases, J shed 4 bases, and the junction held 13 bases outside the gene matches. Germline V gene sequence: CDR1 MDHEN, CDR2 SYDVKM. The CDR3 runs to 17 residues. The CDR3 bases are TGTGCCAGCAGTTTAGCCGGGACAGCTAAATACGTCTATGGCTACACCTTC. It yields the protein CASSLAGTAKYVYGYTF.

The J gene is TRBJ1-2, the V gene TRBV4-3; no clear D gene. Trimming removed 0 bases from V and 8 bases from J, with 22 bases in between. This CDR3 has 17 amino acids. Germline V CDR1 and CDR2: LGHNA, YSLEER. CDR3 protein: CASSQDIIEGNIWGYTF. CDR3 nucleotides: TGCGCCAGCAGCCAAGATATAATCGAGGGAAACATTTGGGGCTACACCTTC.

The rearrangement links TRBV11-2 to TRBJ1-2; D is perhaps TRBD1 (5 bases). Germline-derived CDR1 and CDR2 are SGHAT and FQNNGV. This CDR3 has 13 amino acids. V lost 1 base and J 4 bases, leaving 7 bases between the germline ends. CDR3 region: CASSLGDPYGYTF. CDR3 nucleotide sequence: TGTGCCAGCAGCTTAGGGGACCCCTATGGCTACACCTTC.

This clone showed up just once. The chain couples TRBV4-2 to TRBJ2-3; no firm D call. CDR3 length equals 18 residues. Germline assignment: CDR1 LGHNA and CDR2 YNFKEQ. Trimming cost V 2 bases and J 0 bases, with 18 bases left between them. CDR3 bases: TGTGCCAGCAGCCAAAACCCCCTTGTTGGGTCTAGCACAGATACGCAGTATTTT. It translates to CASSQNPLVGSSTDTQYF.

V usage is TRBV4-3 and J usage is TRBJ2-5; 9 bases are shared with TRBD1. V lost 1 base, J lost 5 bases, and 5 bases stayed unmatched. The germline V gene has CDR1 LGHNA and CDR2 YSLEER. CDR3 size: 15 residues. The CDR3, as DNA: TGCGCCAGCAGCCAAGGGACAGGGGTCTCGGAGACCCAGTACTTC. Its translation is CASSQGTGVSETQYF.

The rearrangement joins TRBV7-6 to TRBJ2-2, with D possibly matching TRBD2 (5 bases). Germline CDR1 and CDR2: SGHVS and FNYEAQ. This CDR3 has 12 amino acids. Trimming took 4 bases from V and 8 from J, leaving 8 bases between them. DNA of the CDR3: TGTGCCAGCAGCTCGGACTGGGGGGAGCTGTTTTTT. It specifies CASSSDWGELFF.

The chain joins TRBV19 to TRBJ1-2, with TRBD1 as a possible D gene (5 bases). CDR3 size: 15 residues. Trimming removed 1 base from V and 1 base from J, with 10 bases in between. Germline CDR1 reads LNHDA; CDR2 reads SQIVND (reference sequence). CDR3 amino acids: CASSIVSGGNYGYTF. CDR3 bases: TGTGCCAGTAGTATAGTGAGCGGGGGTAACTATGGCTACACCTTC.

There are a few counts of this clone. The rearrangement uses TRBV7-8 and TRBJ2-3; D might be TRBD1 (6 bases). V lost 1 base and J lost 4, with 15 bases in between. Germline values: CDR1 SGHVS, CDR2 FQNEAQ. The CDR3 loop spans 16 amino acids. This CDR3 reads CASSLGGRASPDTQYF. CDR3 coding DNA: TGTGCCAGCAGCTTAGGGGGGCGAGCCTCGCCAGATACGCAGTATTTT.

This rearrangement joins TRBV7-2 to TRBJ2-3; D is tentatively TRBD1 or TRBD2 (5 bases each). V gave up 8 bases and J gave up 6 bases, with 18 bases separating them. Germline CDR1 is SGHTA and CDR2 is FQGNSA. The CDR3 runs to 14 residues. The CDR3 spells CASGYLGNRDTQYF. The DNA for the CDR3 is TGTGCCAGCGGCTACCTCGGGAACAGGGATACGCAGTATTTT.

The rearrangement joins TRBV6-2 or TRBV6-3 to TRBJ2-3, with 8 bases aligning to TRBD2. The germline V gene has CDR1 MNHEY and CDR2 SVGEGT. The CDR3 has 17 amino acids. Losses at the gene ends were 4 bases for V and 0 bases for J; bases not matched to a gene: 9. CDR3 DNA sequence: TGTGCCAGCAGTTCCCGGTGGGTAGCGGGGAGCACAGATACGCAGTATTTT. It translates to CASSSRWVAGSTDTQYF.

The V and J genes are TRBV6-5 and TRBJ1-2, with D possibly being TRBD1 (6 bases). The CDR3 extends over 14 amino acids. Germline-derived CDR1 and CDR2 are MNHEY and SVGAGI. The V gene lost 2 bases and the J gene lost 4 bases, with 11 bases spanning the gap. The CDR3 DNA is TGTGCCAGCAGTTACGGGGGGGCCGGCTATGGCTACACCTTC. It specifies CASSYGGAGYGYTF.

The chain couples TRBV19 to TRBJ2-1, with 10 bases aligning to TRBD2. CDR1 is LNHDA and CDR2 is SQIVND in the germline V gene (reference sequence). V was clipped by 6 bases and J by 7 bases; unmatched bases: 15. CDR3 size: 17 residues. CDR3 region: CASSPSGERGGVNEQFF. The CDR3, as DNA: TGTGCCAGTAGCCCATCGGGAGAGCGGGGGGGTGTGAATGAGCAGTTCTTC.

The rearrangement joins TRBV5-8 to TRBJ2-7; no definite D call. The CDR3 has 11 residues. V lost 7 bases, J lost 4 bases, and 9 bases lay in between. The germline gives CDR1 SGHTS, CDR2 YDEGEE. The CDR3 reads CASREDYEQYF. CDR3 bases: TGTGCCAGCCGAGAAGATTACGAGCAGTACTTC.

This clone was detected only a few times. The rearrangement links TRBV9 to TRBJ2-3; tentative D call: TRBD2 (6 bases). The CDR3 loop spans 14 amino acids. Germline loops: CDR1 SGDLS, CDR2 YYNGEE. Deletions cut 3 bases from V and 6 bases from J, with 14 bases between. Here the CDR3 reads CASSAGGGPDTQYF. The CDR3 nucleotides are TGTGCCAGCAGCGCTGGGGGAGGCCCCGATACGCAGTATTTT.

This clone has a handful of counts. This CDR3 is CASSLGNTEAFF. The CDR3 bases are TGTGCCAGTAGTCTTGGGAACACTGAAGCTTTCTTT. The rearrangement links TRBV19 to TRBJ1-1; D not certain. V dropped 5 bases and J dropped 1 base, with 5 bases sitting between them. The germline CDR1 and CDR2 sequences are LNHDA and SQIVND (reference sequence). The length of the CDR3 is 12 residues.

The chain uses TRBV6-5 and TRBJ2-7; 10 nucleotides align to TRBD1. Germline V gene lookup returns CDR1 MNHEY and CDR2 SVGAGI. The CDR3 covers 15 residues. Losses at the gene ends were 6 bases for V and 3 bases for J; bases not matched to a gene: 8. CDR3 bases: TGTGCCAGCAGAGGGACAGGGGCCGAAAGCTACGAGCAGTACTTC. It translates to CASRGTGAESYEQYF.

The chain carries TRBV18 and TRBJ2-5; D gene uncertain. Germline V gene sequence: CDR1 KGHSH, CDR2 LQKENI. There are 13 residues in the CDR3. Trimming shortened V by 3 bases and J by 4 bases, and 9 bases separated the two germline ends. The DNA for the CDR3 is TGTGCCAGCTCACCGGGAATGGGAGAGACCCAGTACTTC. It yields the protein CASSPGMGETQYF.

The chain employs TRBV5-8 and TRBJ2-5; 11 bases match TRBD2. V gave up 2 bases and J gave up 2 bases; unmatched junction bases: 8. The V gene's germline CDR1 is SGHTS and CDR2 YDEGEE. The CDR3 is made up of 17 amino acids. CDR3 sequence reads: CASSLGTSGGDQETQYF. CDR3 DNA sequence: TGTGCCAGCAGCTTAGGGACTAGCGGAGGAGATCAAGAGACCCAGTACTTC. Drawing the rest from reference TRBV5-8 and TRBJ2-5, the complete variable domain is EAGVTQSPTHLIKTRGQQATLRCSPISGHTSVYWYQQALGLGLQFLLWYDEGEERNRGNFPPRFSGRQFPNYSSELNVNALELEDSALYLCASSLGTSGGDQETQYFGPGTRLLVL.

The gene calls are TRBV24-1 and TRBJ1-2; 8 bases are shared with TRBD1. The CDR3 is 14 amino acids. After removal of 5 bases from V and 2 bases from J, the junction contained 3 bases not matched to a gene. The germline V gene has CDR1 KGHDR and CDR2 SFDVKD. The CDR3 loop reads CATSVGQGNYGYTF. For the CDR3, the DNA is TGTGCCACCAGTGTCGGACAGGGAAACTATGGCTACACCTTC.

The V call is TRBV7-2, the J call TRBJ2-2, with D possibly being TRBD2 (7 bases). This CDR3 contains 16 residues. Trimming left V 1 base short and J 4 bases short, with 13 bases between. CDR1 is SGHTA, CDR2 FQGNSA, per germline. The CDR3 DNA reads TGTGCCAGCAGCTTAGGGTACGGGGGGCCCACCGGGGAGCTGTTTTTT. Protein product: CASSLGYGGPTGELFF.

The J gene is TRBJ1-1, the V gene TRBV7-3, with a tentative D call TRBD1 (5 bases). The CDR3 length is 14 residues. Germline V gene sequence: CDR1 SGHTA, CDR2 FQGTGA. Trimming took off 2 bases at V and 5 bases at J, with 12 bases between the two ends. The CDR3 region is CASSLLSRVTEAFF. The CDR3 DNA follows: TGTGCCAGCAGCTTATTGTCCAGGGTGACTGAAGCTTTCTTT.

This clone was counted once. This chain links TRBV6-5 with TRBJ1-6; no clear D gene. Germline CDR1 reads MNHEY; CDR2 reads SVGAGI. The CDR3 extends over 14 amino acids. The V end lost 2 bases, the J end lost 3 bases, and 5 bases lay between the germline ends. CDR3 in DNA: TGTGCCAGCAGTTACAATATCTATAATTCACCCCTCCACTTT. Protein sequence: CASSYNIYNSPLHF.

The chain recombines TRBV6-5 with TRBJ1-3; unclear D gene. This CDR3 comprises 14 residues. V was shortened by 2 bases and J by 0 bases, with 5 bases between the two germline ends. Per germline, CDR1 MNHEY and CDR2 SVGAGI. This CDR3 reads CASSYVSSGNTIYF. The CDR3 DNA reads as TGTGCCAGCAGTTACGTCTCCTCTGGAAACACCATATATTTT.

V gene TRBV19 combines with J gene TRBJ1-6; D is unresolved. This CDR3 contains 14 residues. Trimming pared 7 bases from V and 11 bases from J, leaving 18 bases between. Per germline, CDR1 LNHDA and CDR2 SQIVND (reference sequence). CDR3 sequence (DNA): TGTGCCAGTACCTCAACGATGGAGGTGACACCCCTCCACTTT. Translating it yields CASTSTMEVTPLHF.

J is TRBJ2-5 and V is TRBV3-1 (or the pseudogene TRBV3-2), with 9 positions matching TRBD1. Germline V CDR1 and CDR2: LGHDT, YNNKEL (reference sequence). This CDR3 region has 16 residues. V trimming: 0 bases; J trimming: 6 bases; junction bases outside the gene matches: 8. The CDR3: CASSQDPTGGRKTQYF. For the CDR3, the DNA is TGTGCCAGCAGCCAAGATCCAACAGGGGGCCGGAAGACCCAGTACTTC.